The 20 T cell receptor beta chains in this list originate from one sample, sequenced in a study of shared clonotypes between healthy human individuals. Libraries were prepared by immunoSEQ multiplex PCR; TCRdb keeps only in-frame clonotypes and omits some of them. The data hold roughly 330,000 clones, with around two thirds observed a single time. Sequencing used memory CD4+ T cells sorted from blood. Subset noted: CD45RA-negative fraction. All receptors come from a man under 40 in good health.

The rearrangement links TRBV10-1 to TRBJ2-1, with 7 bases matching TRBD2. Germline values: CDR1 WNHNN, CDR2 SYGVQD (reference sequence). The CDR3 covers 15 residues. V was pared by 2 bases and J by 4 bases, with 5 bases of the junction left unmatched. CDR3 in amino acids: CASSEGSSGYNEQFF. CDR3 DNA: TGCGCCAGCAGTGAGGGGTCTAGCGGATACAATGAGCAGTTCTTC.

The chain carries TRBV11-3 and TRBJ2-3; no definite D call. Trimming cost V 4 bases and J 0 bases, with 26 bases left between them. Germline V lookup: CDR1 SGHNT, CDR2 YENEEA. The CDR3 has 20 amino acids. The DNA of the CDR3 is TGTGCCAGCAGCTCCAACACGAGAGCGACGGAAGAAACTAGCACAGATACGCAGTATTTT. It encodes CASSSNTRATEETSTDTQYF.

The CDR3 loop reads CASSLGSGHRTDTQYF. CDR3 bases: TGTGCCAGCAGCTTGGGATCAGGCCATCGCACAGATACGCAGTATTTT. The chain uses TRBV5-6 and TRBJ2-3; no firm D call. There are 16 residues in the CDR3. Germline V gene lookup returns CDR1 SGHDT and CDR2 YYEEEE. V was pared by 0 bases and J by 1 base, with 12 bases between.

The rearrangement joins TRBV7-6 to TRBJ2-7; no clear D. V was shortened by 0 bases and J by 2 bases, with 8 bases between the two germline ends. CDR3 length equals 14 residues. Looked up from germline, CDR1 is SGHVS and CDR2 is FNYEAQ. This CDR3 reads CASSLASGTYEQYF. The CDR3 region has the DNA TGTGCCAGCAGCTTAGCGTCTGGAACCTACGAGCAGTACTTC.

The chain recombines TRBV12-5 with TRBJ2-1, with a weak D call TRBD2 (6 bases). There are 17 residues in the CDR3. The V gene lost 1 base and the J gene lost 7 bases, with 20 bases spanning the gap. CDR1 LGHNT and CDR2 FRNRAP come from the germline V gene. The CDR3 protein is CASGLAPGGGRGNEQFF. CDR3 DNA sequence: TGTGCTAGTGGTTTGGCCCCCGGGGGAGGCCGCGGGAATGAGCAGTTCTTC.

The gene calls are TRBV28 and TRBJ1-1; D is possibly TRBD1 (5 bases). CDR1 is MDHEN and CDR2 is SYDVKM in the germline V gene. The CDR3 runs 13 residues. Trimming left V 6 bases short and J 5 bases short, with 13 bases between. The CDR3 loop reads CASRGPSWTEAFF. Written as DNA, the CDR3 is TGTGCCAGCAGGGGGCCCTCCTGGACTGAAGCTTTCTTT.

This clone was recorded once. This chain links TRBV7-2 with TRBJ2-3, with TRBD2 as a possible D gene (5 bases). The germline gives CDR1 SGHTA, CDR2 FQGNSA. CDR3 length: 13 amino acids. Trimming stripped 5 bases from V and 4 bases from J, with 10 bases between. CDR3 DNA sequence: TGTGCCAGCAGCGGGCGGGTTTCAGATACGCAGTATTTT. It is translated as CASSGRVSDTQYF. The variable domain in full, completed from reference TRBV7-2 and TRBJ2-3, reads GAGVSQSPSNKVTEKGKDVELRCDPISGHTALYWYRQSLGQGLEFLIYFQGNSAPDKSGLPSDRFSAERTGGSVSTLTIQRTQQEDSAVYLCASSGRVSDTQYFGPGTRLTVL.

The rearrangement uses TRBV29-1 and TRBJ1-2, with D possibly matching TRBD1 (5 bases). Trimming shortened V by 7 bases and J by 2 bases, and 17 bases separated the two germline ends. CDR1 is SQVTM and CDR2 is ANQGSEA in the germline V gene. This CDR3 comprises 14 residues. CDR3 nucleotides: TGCAGCGCAGTCCCCACGGGGGTGAACTATGGCTACACCTTC. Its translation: CSAVPTGVNYGYTF. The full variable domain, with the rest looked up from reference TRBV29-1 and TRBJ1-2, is SAVISQKPSRDICQRGTSLTIQCQVDSQVTMMFWYRQQPGQSLTLIATANQGSEATYESGFVIDKFPISRPNLTFSTLTVSNMSPEDSSIYLCSAVPTGVNYGYTFGSGTRLTVV.

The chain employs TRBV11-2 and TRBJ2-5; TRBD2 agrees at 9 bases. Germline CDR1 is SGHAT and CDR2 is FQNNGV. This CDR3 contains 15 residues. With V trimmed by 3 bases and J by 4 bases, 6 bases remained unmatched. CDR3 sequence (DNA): TGTGCCAGCAGCTTGGGCGGGAGGGCCGGAGAGACCCAGTACTTC. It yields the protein CASSLGGRAGETQYF.

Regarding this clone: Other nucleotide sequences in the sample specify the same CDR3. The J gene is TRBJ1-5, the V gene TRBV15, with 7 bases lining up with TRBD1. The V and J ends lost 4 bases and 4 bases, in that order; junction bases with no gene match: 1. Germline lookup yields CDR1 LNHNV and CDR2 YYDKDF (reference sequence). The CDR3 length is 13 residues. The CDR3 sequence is CATSTQGNQPQHF. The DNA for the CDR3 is TGTGCCACCAGCACACAGGGGAATCAGCCCCAGCATTTT. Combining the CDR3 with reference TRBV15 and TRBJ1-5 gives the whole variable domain DAMVIQNPRYQVTQFGKPVTLSCSQTLNHNVMYWYQQKSSQAPKLLFHYYDKDFNNEADTPDNFQSRRPNTSFCFLDIRSPGLGDTAMYLCATSTQGNQPQHFGDGTRLSIL.

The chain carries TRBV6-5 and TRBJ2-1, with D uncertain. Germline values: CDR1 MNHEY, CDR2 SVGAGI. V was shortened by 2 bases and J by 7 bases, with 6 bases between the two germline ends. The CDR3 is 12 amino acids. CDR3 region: CASSYGPNEQFF. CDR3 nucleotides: TGTGCCAGCAGTTACGGGCCAAATGAGCAGTTCTTC.

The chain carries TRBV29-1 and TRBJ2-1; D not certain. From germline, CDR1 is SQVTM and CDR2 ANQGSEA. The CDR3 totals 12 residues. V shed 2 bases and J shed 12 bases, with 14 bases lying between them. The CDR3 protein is CSVESVTSGQFF. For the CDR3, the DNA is TGCAGCGTTGAATCGGTCACTTCTGGGCAGTTCTTC.

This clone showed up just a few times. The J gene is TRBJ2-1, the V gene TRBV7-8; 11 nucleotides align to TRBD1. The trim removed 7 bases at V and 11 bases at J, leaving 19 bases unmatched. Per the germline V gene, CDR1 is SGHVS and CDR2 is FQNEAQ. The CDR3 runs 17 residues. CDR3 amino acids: CASIKDRGRGTTGKQFF. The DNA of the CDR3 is TGTGCCAGCATAAAGGACAGGGGGCGAGGTACTACTGGGAAGCAGTTCTTC.

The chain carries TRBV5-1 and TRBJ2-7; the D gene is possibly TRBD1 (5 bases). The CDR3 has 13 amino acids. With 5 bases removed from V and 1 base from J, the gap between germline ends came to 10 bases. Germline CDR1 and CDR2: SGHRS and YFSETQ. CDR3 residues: CASRPDNSYEQYF. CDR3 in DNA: TGCGCCAGCAGACCGGACAATTCCTACGAGCAGTACTTC.

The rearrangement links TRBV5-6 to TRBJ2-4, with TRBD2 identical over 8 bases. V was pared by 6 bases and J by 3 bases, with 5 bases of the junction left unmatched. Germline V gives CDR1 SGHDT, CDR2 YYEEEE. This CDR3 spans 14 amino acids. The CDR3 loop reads CASNKLADKNIQYF. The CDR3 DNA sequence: TGTGCCAGCAACAAACTAGCGGACAAAAACATTCAGTACTTC.

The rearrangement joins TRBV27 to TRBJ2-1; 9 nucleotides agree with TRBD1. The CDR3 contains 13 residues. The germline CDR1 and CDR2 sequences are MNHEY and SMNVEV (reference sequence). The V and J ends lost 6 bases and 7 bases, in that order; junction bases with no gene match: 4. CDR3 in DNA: TGTGCCAGCAGCCCACAGGGGGCTAATGAGCAGTTCTTC. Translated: CASSPQGANEQFF.

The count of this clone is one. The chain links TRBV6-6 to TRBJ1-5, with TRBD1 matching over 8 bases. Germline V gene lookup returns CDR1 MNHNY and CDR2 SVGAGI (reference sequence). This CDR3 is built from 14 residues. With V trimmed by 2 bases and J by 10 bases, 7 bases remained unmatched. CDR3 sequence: CASSYPDRDQPQHF. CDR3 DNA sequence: TGTGCCAGCAGTTACCCGGACAGGGACCAACCCCAGCATTTT.

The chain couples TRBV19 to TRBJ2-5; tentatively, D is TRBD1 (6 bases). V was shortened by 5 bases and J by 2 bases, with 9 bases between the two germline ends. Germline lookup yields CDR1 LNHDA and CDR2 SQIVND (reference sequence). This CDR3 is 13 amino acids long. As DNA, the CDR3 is TGTGCCAGTAGTGTGGGACAACAAGAGACCCAGTACTTC. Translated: CASSVGQQETQYF. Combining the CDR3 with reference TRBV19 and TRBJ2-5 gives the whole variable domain DGGITQSPKYLFRKEGQNVTLSCEQNLNHDAMYWYRQDPGQGLRLIYYSQIVNDFQKGDIAEGYSVSREKKESFPLTVTSAQKNPTAFYLCASSVGQQETQYFGPGTRLLVL.

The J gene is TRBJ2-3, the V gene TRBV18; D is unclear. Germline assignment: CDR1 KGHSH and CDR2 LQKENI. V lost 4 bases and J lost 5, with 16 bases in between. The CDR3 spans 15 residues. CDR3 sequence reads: CASSRSSMAGDTQYF. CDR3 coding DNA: TGTGCCAGCTCACGAAGCTCCATGGCTGGAGATACGCAGTATTTT. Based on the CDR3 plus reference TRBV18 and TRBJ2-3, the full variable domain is NAGVMQNPRHLVRRRGQEARLRCSPMKGHSHVYWYRQLPEEGLKFMVYLQKENIIDESGMPKERFSAEFPKEGPSILRIQQVVRGDSAAYFCASSRSSMAGDTQYFGPGTRLTVL.

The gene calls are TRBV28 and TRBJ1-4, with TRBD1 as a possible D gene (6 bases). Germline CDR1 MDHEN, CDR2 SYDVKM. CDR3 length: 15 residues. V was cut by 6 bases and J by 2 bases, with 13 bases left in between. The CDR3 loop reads CASRPRDNTNEKLFF. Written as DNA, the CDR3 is TGTGCCAGCAGGCCCCGGGACAATACTAATGAAAAACTGTTTTTT.